These T cell receptor beta chains were read from a single sample in a study of sequential checkpoint blockade in melanoma. Produced via immunoSEQ multiplex PCR; TCRdb's table is partial and in-frame only. The data show about 10,000 clones, 20% to 25% seen once. The sequenced sample was tumor tissue (inferred from file names), obtained from a patient given nivolumab and ipilimumab in sequence. The receptors originated from a human donor with melanoma. CDR3s include the opening cysteine and the closing phenylalanine or tryptophan. A D gene is named only where the DNA matches it firmly. Clone size is stated in some rows and not others, as once, few, many or a class when expanded.

j_call: TRBJ1-2; v_call: TRBV28; d_call: TRBD1; clone_size: -; cdr3_aa: CASSLYPDRAYGYTF
j_call: TRBJ1-2; v_call: TRBV10-3; d_call: -; clone_size: few; cdr3_aa: CAISESGRNGYTF
j_call: TRBJ1-2; v_call: TRBV10-2; d_call: TRBD1; clone_size: -; cdr3_aa: CASRLGQGANYGYTF
j_call: TRBJ2-3; v_call: TRBV5-1; d_call: -; clone_size: medium-sized; cdr3_aa: CASSLTRAWLTDTQYF
j_call: TRBJ1-2; v_call: TRBV19; d_call: -; clone_size: -; cdr3_aa: CASNSGLRYGYTF
j_call: TRBJ1-3; v_call: TRBV29-1; d_call: -; clone_size: -; cdr3_aa: CSVASSGNTIYF
j_call: TRBJ1-6; v_call: TRBV19; d_call: -; clone_size: -; cdr3_aa: CASSINRGNSPLHF
j_call: TRBJ2-3; v_call: TRBV5-1; d_call: -; clone_size: -; cdr3_aa: CASSLDVGADTQYF
j_call: TRBJ2-3; v_call: TRBV5-1; d_call: TRBD2; clone_size: -; cdr3_aa: CASSVPQSGGADTQYF
j_call: TRBJ2-5; v_call: TRBV6-8; d_call: -; clone_size: -; cdr3_aa: CASSYGQERMRETQYF
j_call: TRBJ2-1; v_call: TRBV19; d_call: -; clone_size: -; cdr3_aa: CASSITGAHNEQFF
j_call: TRBJ1-2; v_call: TRBV5-1; d_call: TRBD1; clone_size: -; cdr3_aa: CASSYGQGLDGYTF
j_call: TRBJ2-1; v_call: TRBV29-1; d_call: -; clone_size: -; cdr3_aa: CSVGWSMLSYNEQFF
j_call: TRBJ1-2; v_call: TRBV7-5; d_call: -; clone_size: -; cdr3_aa: CASSWYRGSYGYTF
j_call: TRBJ2-5; v_call: TRBV28; d_call: TRBD1; clone_size: few; cdr3_aa: CASRPIWTGGKETQYF
j_call: TRBJ1-1; v_call: TRBV19; d_call: -; clone_size: -; cdr3_aa: CASILSNTEAFF
j_call: TRBJ2-5; v_call: TRBV25-1; d_call: -; clone_size: -; cdr3_aa: CASSEQRGPTQETQYF
j_call: TRBJ1-5; v_call: TRBV19; d_call: -; clone_size: -; cdr3_aa: CASSSRRDQPQHF
j_call: TRBJ2-5; v_call: TRBV11-3; d_call: TRBD2; clone_size: many; cdr3_aa: CASSLPQVAGGGETQYF
j_call: TRBJ2-3; v_call: TRBV28; d_call: -; clone_size: few; cdr3_aa: CASSFAEGPSDTQYF
j_call: TRBJ1-4; v_call: TRBV4-1; d_call: -; clone_size: -; cdr3_aa: CASSQDGGKLFF
j_call: TRBJ2-5; v_call: TRBV7-6; d_call: TRBD2; clone_size: many; cdr3_aa: CASSHPLAGVQETQYF
j_call: TRBJ2-1; v_call: TRBV19; d_call: TRBD1; clone_size: few; cdr3_aa: CASVVGTGFTNEQFF
j_call: TRBJ2-3; v_call: TRBV18; d_call: -; clone_size: -; cdr3_aa: CASSPRASTDTQYF
j_call: TRBJ1-2; v_call: TRBV27; d_call: TRBD1; clone_size: few; cdr3_aa: CASSPQDRVYGYTF
j_call: TRBJ1-5; v_call: TRBV9; d_call: -; clone_size: few; cdr3_aa: CASSVGNSNQPQHF
j_call: TRBJ2-1; v_call: TRBV6-7; d_call: TRBD2; clone_size: few; cdr3_aa: CASSPIRGGIHNEQFF
j_call: TRBJ2-1; v_call: TRBV18; d_call: TRBD2; clone_size: few; cdr3_aa: CASSPGTTNEQFF
j_call: TRBJ2-5; v_call: TRBV6-8; d_call: -; clone_size: few; cdr3_aa: CASSITASVPIPTQYF
j_call: TRBJ2-2; v_call: TRBV6-8; d_call: -; clone_size: few; cdr3_aa: CASNPNLKGDTGELFF
j_call: TRBJ2-3; v_call: TRBV7-4; d_call: -; clone_size: -; cdr3_aa: CASGRGSGDTQYF
j_call: TRBJ2-2; v_call: TRBV25-1; d_call: -; clone_size: -; cdr3_aa: CASSEQGSAGELFF
j_call: TRBJ2-6; v_call: TRBV11-3; d_call: TRBD1; clone_size: -; cdr3_aa: CASSPRQGFSSGANVLTF
j_call: TRBJ2-7; v_call: TRBV11-3; d_call: -; clone_size: many; cdr3_aa: CASSLQESRGNEQYF
j_call: TRBJ2-1; v_call: TRBV11-3; d_call: -; clone_size: many; cdr3_aa: CASSPSRADNEQFF
j_call: TRBJ1-2; v_call: TRBV19; d_call: -; clone_size: -; cdr3_aa: CASSREGNYGYTF
j_call: TRBJ2-3; v_call: TRBV4-1; d_call: TRBD1; clone_size: many; cdr3_aa: CASSHPGPRGGGTGAWDTQYF
j_call: TRBJ1-2; v_call: TRBV5-3; d_call: TRBD1; clone_size: many; cdr3_aa: CARSLWQAGTAYGYTF
j_call: TRBJ2-5; v_call: TRBV2; d_call: TRBD1; clone_size: -; cdr3_aa: CASNLDRRETQYF
j_call: TRBJ2-1; v_call: TRBV11-3; d_call: -; clone_size: many; cdr3_aa: CASSLMDLSSYNEQFF
j_call: TRBJ1-2; v_call: TRBV1; d_call: -; clone_size: few; cdr3_aa: CASSPRLDYGYTF
j_call: TRBJ2-5; v_call: TRBV11-3; d_call: TRBD2; clone_size: many; cdr3_aa: CASSLVAGALLETQYF
j_call: TRBJ1-5; v_call: TRBV28; d_call: TRBD1; clone_size: -; cdr3_aa: CASRPTTGSQPQHF
j_call: TRBJ2-2; v_call: TRBV9; d_call: -; clone_size: -; cdr3_aa: CASTQNTGELFF
j_call: TRBJ2-5; v_call: TRBV25-1; d_call: -; clone_size: -; cdr3_aa: CASSESRAQDGETQYF
j_call: TRBJ2-2; v_call: TRBV11-3; d_call: -; clone_size: -; cdr3_aa: CASRIGWARYSGELFF
j_call: TRBJ1-1; v_call: TRBV6-8; d_call: -; clone_size: few; cdr3_aa: CASRRTSSVGTHNTEAFF
j_call: TRBJ1-1; v_call: TRBV30; d_call: TRBD1; clone_size: few; cdr3_aa: CAWSVLPGQEDGNSEAFF
j_call: TRBJ2-1; v_call: TRBV15; d_call: TRBD2; clone_size: -; cdr3_aa: CATSRVTSGVINEQFF
j_call: TRBJ2-5; v_call: TRBV11-3; d_call: -; clone_size: many; cdr3_aa: CASSSSGWEETQYF
j_call: TRBJ1-1; v_call: TRBV12-2; d_call: -; clone_size: many; cdr3_aa: CASLGRGTNTEAFF
j_call: TRBJ1-2; v_call: TRBV6-8; d_call: -; clone_size: many; cdr3_aa: CASSFRRSYGYTF
j_call: TRBJ2-5; v_call: TRBV6-4; d_call: -; clone_size: few; cdr3_aa: CASSASGTQYF
j_call: TRBJ2-5; v_call: TRBV28; d_call: TRBD2; clone_size: many; cdr3_aa: CASSPMSGGKETQYF